Reported below is one TCR beta chain. This clonotype was seen at least ten times. The antigen it binds to is not known. No much larger clone exists at a distance of one base, and base qualities are not known. Libraries were prepared through 5' RACE. The run used a NextSeq 500. To correct for sequencing error and PCR bias, the TCR library protocol tagged individual cDNA molecules with unique molecular identifiers. Both TCR alpha and beta chains were sequenced, and tight co-correlation was observed between alpha and beta sequence abundances in each sample. As for the original processing: V gene, J gene and CDR3 annotation of TCR sequences was performed with Decombinator V4. TCRs were defined as expanded if a significant change between any two time points was detected under a Poisson model with p below 0.0001. TCR abundances were normalised to the total number of TCRs sequenced per sample and expressed as counts per million. TRAV1-2 paired with TRAJ12, TRAJ20 or TRAJ33 defined MAIT TCRs, while TRAV10 paired with TRAJ18 defined iNKT TCRs. VDJdb, accessed 1 November 2021, was searched for CMV, EBV and SARS-CoV-2 annotated TCRs, excluding TCRs annotated for multiple antigens. The public reads were run again by TCRdb, first through fastp at Q25 and then through MiXCR, and only productive beta chains were kept. Each entry is one CDR3 protein sequence, shown with its most common DNA and genes. These V and J calls originate from TCRdb's pipeline instead of the authors' own analysis. Here the sample has about 35,000 distinct CDR3 sequences; 5% to 7% occur a single time. Of the sample, about 5.9% is held by the ten largest clones.

This sample stems from a study of early T cells in non-severe SARS-CoV-2 infection (dated by TCRdb to the early 2020s). Regarding the study in general: Because TCR sequencing was done on bulk RNA from unsorted whole blood, the alpha and beta chains could not be paired.

This was a case-control study nested in a cohort of healthcare workers in London, UK, who had nasopharyngeal swab PCR tests and blood samples taken every week. Between 23 and 31 March 2020, the week of the UK lockdown, healthcare workers were enrolled and then followed up weekly for as long as 16 weeks. Reading the germline V gene gives CDR1 MNHNS and CDR2 SASEGT. Counted from cysteine to phenylalanine, this CDR3 has 15 amino acids. This entry keeps only the CDR3 DNA: 45 bases, framed from base 1. Clipping removes 6 bases from V and 3 bases from J, with 8 as the unmatched junction base count. The full study reports these points: VDJdb matching was skewed toward anti-spike CD8 responses and likely underestimated virus-specific expansions, missing private and CD4 specificities.

The V and J genes are TRBV6-1 and TRBJ2-1, with 7 bases matching TRBD2. The receptor comes from an adult who was a healthcare worker with PCR-confirmed SARS-CoV-2 infection or an uninfected control (not recorded which). Material for sequencing was whole blood. CDR3 reads: CASRVSGNYYNEQFF. The DNA sequence follows: TGTGCCAGCAGAGTGAGCGGGAACTACTACAATGAGCAGTTCTTC.